The clone carrying this T cell receptor (beta chain) was seen at least ten times. This record belongs to a study of low-dose radiotherapy and immunotherapy resistance in tumors. Study at large: Cohort 1 received 0.5 Gy per fraction every 2 weeks, totaling 6.5 Gy. Individuals in Cohort 2 had 1 Gy per fraction every two weeks, adding up to 13 Gy over 26 weeks. The regimen for patients comprised intravenous nivolumab 240 mg every two weeks plus intravenous ipilimumab 1 mg/kg every six weeks. On a schedule of every two weeks, intravenous cyclophosphamide at a dose of 200 mg/m2 was delivered one day before each radiation and immunotherapy administration.

With TRAV- and TRBV-specific primers, first-strand cDNA was made, covering the alpha and beta chains. A roughly 19-cycle PCR with a constant-region primer and V-primer adapter amplified TCRs. In TCRdb, the reads were re-called with MiXCR into one record per CDR3 protein. Among more than 85,000 distinct CDR3 sequences, under 9.5% were seen once, and the ten largest hold under 1.1%. Time point: before trial treatment. V gave up 2 bases and J gave up 0 bases; unmatched junction bases: 0. Germline loops: CDR1 SEHNR, CDR2 FQNEAQ (reference sequence). This CDR3 region has 15 residues. Here the sequenced sample was PBMCs, taken before treatment. This chain joins TRBV7-9 and TRBJ2-3, with 9 positions matching TRBD2. The origin of this receptor is a male donor with prostate cancer. CDR3 sequence reads: CASSLTSGSTDTQYF. DNA for the CDR3: TGTGCCAGCAGCTTAACTAGCGGGAGCACAGATACGCAGTATTTT.